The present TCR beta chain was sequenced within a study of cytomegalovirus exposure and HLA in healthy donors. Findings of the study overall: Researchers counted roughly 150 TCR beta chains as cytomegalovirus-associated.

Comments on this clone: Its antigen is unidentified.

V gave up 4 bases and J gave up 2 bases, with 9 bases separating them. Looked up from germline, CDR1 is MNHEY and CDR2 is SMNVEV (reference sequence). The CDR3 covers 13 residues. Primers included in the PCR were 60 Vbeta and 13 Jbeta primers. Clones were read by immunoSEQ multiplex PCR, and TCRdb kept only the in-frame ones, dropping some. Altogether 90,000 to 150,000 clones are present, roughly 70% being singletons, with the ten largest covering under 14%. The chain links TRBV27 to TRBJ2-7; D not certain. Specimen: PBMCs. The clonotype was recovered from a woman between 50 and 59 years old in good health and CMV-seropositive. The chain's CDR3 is CASSSMSPYEQYF. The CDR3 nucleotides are TGTGCCAGCAGTTCAATGAGCCCCTACGAGCAGTACTTC.